This T cell receptor (beta chain) was profiled in a study of human T cells and chemical hapten exposure. TCRdb called the RACE reads again in MiXCR, with one record for every CDR3 protein. The data hold over 75,000 distinct CDR3 sequences, with over 6% observed a single time. CDR1 SQVTM and CDR2 ANQGSEA come from the germline V gene. Trimming shortened V by 5 bases and J by 2 bases, and 16 bases separated the two germline ends. This CDR3 is built from 14 residues. Points from the study as a whole: Correlating positively with patch test score were the PT1 expanded TCR counts.

Note on this clonotype: What it binds is unknown.

The time point is: patch test 1, 2 weeks after DPC sensitization. Treatment given: therapeutic diphenylcyclopropenone sensitization with weekly scalp DPC. This chain uses TRBV29-1 with TRBJ2-7; D ambiguous. The TCR comes from a woman younger than 45 with alopecia areata. Some clones in this sample may be carry-over from other donors' samples. This specimen consisted of whole blood, obtained in connection with sensitization to the hapten diphenylcyclopropenone (DPC). The CDR3 nucleotides are TGCAGCGTTCTCAGTGAAAGGTCCGCCTACGAGCAGTACTTC. This translates into CSVLSERSAYEQYF.